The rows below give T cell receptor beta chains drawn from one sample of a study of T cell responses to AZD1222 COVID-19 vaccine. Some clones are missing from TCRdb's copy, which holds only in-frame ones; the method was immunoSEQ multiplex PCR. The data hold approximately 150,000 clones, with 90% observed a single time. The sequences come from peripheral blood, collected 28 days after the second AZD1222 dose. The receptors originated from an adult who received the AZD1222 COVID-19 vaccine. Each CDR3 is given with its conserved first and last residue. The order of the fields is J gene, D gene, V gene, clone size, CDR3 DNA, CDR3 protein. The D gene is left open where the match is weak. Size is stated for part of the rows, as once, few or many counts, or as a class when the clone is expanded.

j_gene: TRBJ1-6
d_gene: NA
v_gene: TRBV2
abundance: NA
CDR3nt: TGTGCCAGCACGTGGAGAAATTCACCCCTCCACTTT
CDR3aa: CASTWRNSPLHF

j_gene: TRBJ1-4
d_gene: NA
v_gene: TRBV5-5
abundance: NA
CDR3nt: TGTGCCAGCAGCTTGGGACAGAGTGCAACTAATGAAAAACTGTTTTTT
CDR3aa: CASSLGQSATNEKLFF

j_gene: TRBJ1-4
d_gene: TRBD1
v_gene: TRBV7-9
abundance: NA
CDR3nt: TGTGCCAGCAGCTTAGGTGTGACAGGGGGTGAAAAACTGTTTTTT
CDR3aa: CASSLGVTGGEKLFF

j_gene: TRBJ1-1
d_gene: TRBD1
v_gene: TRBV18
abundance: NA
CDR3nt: TGTGCCAGCTCACCAGGACAGGGTAAGACTGAAGCTTTCTTT
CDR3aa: CASSPGQGKTEAFF

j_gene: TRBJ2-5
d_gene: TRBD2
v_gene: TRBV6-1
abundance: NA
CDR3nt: TGTGCCAGCAGTGAGGGTCGGACTAGCGGGGCTCAAGAGACCCAGTACTTC
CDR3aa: CASSEGRTSGAQETQYF

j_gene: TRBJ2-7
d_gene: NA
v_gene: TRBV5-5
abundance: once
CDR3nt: TGTGCCAGCAGCTTGACGGGCGGCTCCTCCTACGAGCAGTACTTC
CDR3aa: CASSLTGGSSYEQYF

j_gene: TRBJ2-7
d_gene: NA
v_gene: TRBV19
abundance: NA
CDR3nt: TGTGCCAGTAGTATAGGGGCTTATTCCCTCGCGGGTTACGAGCAGTACTTC
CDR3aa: CASSIGAYSLAGYEQYF

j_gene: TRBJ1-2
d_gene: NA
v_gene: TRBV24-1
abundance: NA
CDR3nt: TGTGCCACCAGTAAGGGCTATGGCTACACCTTC
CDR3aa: CATSKGYGYTF

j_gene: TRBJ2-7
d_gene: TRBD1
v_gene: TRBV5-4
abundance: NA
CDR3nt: TGTGCCAGCAGCTTGGGACAGGGAGTTGCCTACGAGCAGTACTTC
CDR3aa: CASSLGQGVAYEQYF

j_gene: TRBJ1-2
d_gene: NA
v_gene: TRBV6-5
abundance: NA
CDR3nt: TGTGCCAGCAGTCCAGAGTATGGCTACACCTTC
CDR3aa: CASSPEYGYTF

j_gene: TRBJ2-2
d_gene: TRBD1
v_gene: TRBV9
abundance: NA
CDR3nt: TGTGCCAGCAGCGATTACGGGACAGGGTTAGCCGGGGAGCTGTTTTTT
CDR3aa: CASSDYGTGLAGELFF

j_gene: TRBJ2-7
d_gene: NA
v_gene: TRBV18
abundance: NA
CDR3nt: TGTGCCAGCTCACCACCGTTTCCGGGGGACGAGCAGTACTTC
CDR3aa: CASSPPFPGDEQYF

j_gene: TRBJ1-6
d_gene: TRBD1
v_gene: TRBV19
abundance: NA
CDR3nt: TGTGCCAGTAGTACCTTCCGGACAGGGGGAAATAATTCACCCCTCCACTTT
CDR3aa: CASSTFRTGGNNSPLHF

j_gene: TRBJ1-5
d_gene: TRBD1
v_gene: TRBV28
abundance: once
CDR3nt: TGTGCCAGCACAGGTCCAGGGGGGAATCAGCCCCAGCATTTT
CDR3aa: CASTGPGGNQPQHF

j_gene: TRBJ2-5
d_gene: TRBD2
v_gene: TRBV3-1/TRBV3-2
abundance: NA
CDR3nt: TGTGCCAGCAGCCAATGGCGGGAGAGGGGGACCCAGTACTTC
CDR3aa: CASSQWRERGTQYF

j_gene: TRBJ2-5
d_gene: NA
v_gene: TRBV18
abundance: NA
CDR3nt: TGTGCCAGCTCACCACCGAGTTTGATTGGGGAGACCCAGTACTTC
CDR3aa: CASSPPSLIGETQYF

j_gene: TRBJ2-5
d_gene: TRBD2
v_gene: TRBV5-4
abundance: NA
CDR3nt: TGTGCCAGCAGCCCGGGACTAGCGGGAGGATATAGTGCCATTCAGACCCAGTACTTC
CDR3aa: CASSPGLAGGYSAIQTQYF

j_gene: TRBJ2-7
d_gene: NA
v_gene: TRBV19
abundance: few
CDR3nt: TGTGCCAGTAGTATAGAGGACGCATCCGTGGGCTACGAGCAGTACTTC
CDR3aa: CASSIEDASVGYEQYF

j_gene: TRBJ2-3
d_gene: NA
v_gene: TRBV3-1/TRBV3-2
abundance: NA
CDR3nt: TGTGCCAGCAGCCACCGCAGGGGGGGGCTCACAGATACGCAGTATTTT
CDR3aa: CASSHRRGGLTDTQYF

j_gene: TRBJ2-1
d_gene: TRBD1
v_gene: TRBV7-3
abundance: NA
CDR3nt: TGTGCCAGCAGCCCGACAGGGTCCTACAATGAGCAGTTCTTC
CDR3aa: CASSPTGSYNEQFF

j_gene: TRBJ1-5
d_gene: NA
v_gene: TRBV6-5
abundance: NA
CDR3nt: TGTGCCAGCCGGATGGGACAACCTAGCAATCAGCCCCAGCATTTT
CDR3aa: CASRMGQPSNQPQHF

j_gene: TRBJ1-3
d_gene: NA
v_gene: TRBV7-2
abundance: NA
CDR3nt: TGTGCCAGCAGGCCGGATGCCTCTGGAAACACCATATATTTT
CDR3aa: CASRPDASGNTIYF

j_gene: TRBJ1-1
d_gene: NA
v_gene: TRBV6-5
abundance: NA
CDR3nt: TGTGCCAGCAGGGCTGTACAGGAATCCACTGAAGCTTTCTTT
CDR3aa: CASRAVQESTEAFF

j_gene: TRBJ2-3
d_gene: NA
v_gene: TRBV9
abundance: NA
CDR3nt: TGTGCCAGCAGCCAGGGGAGGGATACGCAGTATTTT
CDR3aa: CASSQGRDTQYF

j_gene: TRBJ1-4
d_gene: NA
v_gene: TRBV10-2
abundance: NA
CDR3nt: TGCGCCAGCAGTGTAATAGAGGGTGAAAAACTGTTTTTT
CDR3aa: CASSVIEGEKLFF

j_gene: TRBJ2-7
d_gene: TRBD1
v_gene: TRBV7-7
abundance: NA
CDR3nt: TGTGCTAGCAGCCCGCGAACAGGGGAGACATACGAGCAGTACTTC
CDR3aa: CASSPRTGETYEQYF

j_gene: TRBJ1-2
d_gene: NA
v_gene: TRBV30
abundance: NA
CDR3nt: TGTGCCTGGAGTCGCGGGTCGACAGGAGTCGGCTATGGCTACACCTTC
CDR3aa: CAWSRGSTGVGYGYTF

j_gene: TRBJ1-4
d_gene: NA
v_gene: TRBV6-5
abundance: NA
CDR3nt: TGTGCCAGCAGGCTATGGGTAGGAAAACTGTTTTTT
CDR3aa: CASRLWVGKLFF

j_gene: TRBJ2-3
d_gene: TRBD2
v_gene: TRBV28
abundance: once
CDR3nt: TGTGCCAGCAGATTGAATAGCGGGGGGGATACGCAGTATTTT
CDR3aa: CASRLNSGGDTQYF

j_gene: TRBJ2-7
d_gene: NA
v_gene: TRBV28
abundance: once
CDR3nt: TGTGCCATTAAACGGGACGAGCAGTACTTC
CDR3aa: CAIKRDEQYF

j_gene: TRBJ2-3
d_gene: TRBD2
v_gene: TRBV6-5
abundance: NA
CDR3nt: TGTGCCAGCAGCTCGGGACTAGCTGGGGTAGATACGCAGTATTTT
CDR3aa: CASSSGLAGVDTQYF

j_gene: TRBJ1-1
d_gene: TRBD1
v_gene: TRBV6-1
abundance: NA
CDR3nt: TGTGCCAGCAGTGTAAGGACAGGGGGGTCGAACACTGAAGCTTTCTTT
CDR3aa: CASSVRTGGSNTEAFF

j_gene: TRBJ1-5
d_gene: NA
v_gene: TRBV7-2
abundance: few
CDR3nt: TGTGCCAGCAGCTTATGGGACATTGACAATCAGCCCCAGCATTTT
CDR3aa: CASSLWDIDNQPQHF

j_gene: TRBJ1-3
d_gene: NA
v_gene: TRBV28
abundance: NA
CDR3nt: TGTGCCAGCAGTTTATTCCGAAGCTCTGGAAACACCATATATTTT
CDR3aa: CASSLFRSSGNTIYF

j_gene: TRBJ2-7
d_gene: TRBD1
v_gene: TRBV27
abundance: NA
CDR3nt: TGTGCCAGCAGCCTCTTTCCTGGACAGGGGGTACACGAGCAGTACTTC
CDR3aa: CASSLFPGQGVHEQYF

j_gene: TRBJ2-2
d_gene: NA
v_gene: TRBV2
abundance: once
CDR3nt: TGTGCCAGCAGTGGGACGGCCCCCGGGGAGCTGTTTTTT
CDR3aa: CASSGTAPGELFF

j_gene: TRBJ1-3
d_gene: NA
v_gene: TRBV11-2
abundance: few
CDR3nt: TGTGCCAGCAGCTCGGGACGAATAAGTTTT
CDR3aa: CASSSGRISF

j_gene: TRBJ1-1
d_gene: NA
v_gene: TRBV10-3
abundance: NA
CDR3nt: TGTGCCATCAGTGAGTCACACAGGCAGAACACTGAAGCTTTCTTT
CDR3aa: CAISESHRQNTEAFF

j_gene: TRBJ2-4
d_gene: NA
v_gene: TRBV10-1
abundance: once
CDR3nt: TGCGCCAGCAGTGCAGCCGACAGGGGAGGGTTAAACATTCAGTACTTC
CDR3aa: CASSAADRGGLNIQYF

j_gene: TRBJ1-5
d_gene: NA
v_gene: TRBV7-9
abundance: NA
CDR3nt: TGTGCCAGCCGCAGGGGCAATCAGCCCCAGCATTTT
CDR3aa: CASRRGNQPQHF

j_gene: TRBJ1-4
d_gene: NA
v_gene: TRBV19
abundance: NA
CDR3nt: TGTGCCAGTAGTATTCCCTGGACCGCTAGAGATGGAAAACTGTTTTTT
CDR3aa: CASSIPWTARDGKLFF

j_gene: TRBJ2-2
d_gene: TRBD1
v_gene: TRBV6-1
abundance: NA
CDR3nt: TGTGCCAGCAGTGATTGGCAGGGGGCCGGGGAGCTGTTTTTT
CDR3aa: CASSDWQGAGELFF